The 22 T cell receptor beta chains presented below share a single source sample, sequenced in a study of T cells in Graves' hyperthyroidism and ophthalmopathy. Researchers took RNA transcripts and amplified the TCR beta CDR3 regions from them. The primer set for the first-round RT-PCR of the TCR CDR3 was HTBI. Using its own MiXCR run on the multiplex PCR reads, TCRdb lists one record per CDR3 protein. The repertoire holds roughly 300,000 distinct CDR3 sequences, with roughly 13% as singletons. Sequenced material: blood. The receptors here all came from a young woman with Graves' hyperthyroidism.

V gene TRBV29-1 combines with J gene TRBJ2-1; D may be TRBD1 (6 bases). Germline assignment: CDR1 SQVTM and CDR2 ANQGSEA. The germline V and J ends were trimmed by 2 bases and 5 bases, with 7 bases remaining between them. This CDR3 region has 12 residues. For the CDR3, the DNA is TGCAGCGTTGAAAGGACAGACAATGAGCAGTTCTTC. Residues: CSVERTDNEQFF.

This clonotype has only a few counts. V is TRBV29-1 and J is TRBJ1-2; no reliable D call. V was shortened by 5 bases and J by 6 bases, with 10 bases between the two germline ends. This CDR3 is 11 amino acids long. Germline V gene lookup returns CDR1 SQVTM and CDR2 ANQGSEA. CDR3 in amino acids: CSVWQTHGYTF. DNA of the CDR3: TGCAGCGTTTGGCAGACTCATGGCTACACCTTC.

This clonotype occurred many times. The chain combines TRBV25-1 with TRBJ1-1, with D possibly being TRBD1 (5 bases). The CDR3 loop spans 13 amino acids. Trimming removed 8 bases from V and 1 base from J, with 11 bases in between. CDR1 is MGHDK and CDR2 is SYGVNS in the germline V gene. Here the CDR3 DNA reads TGTGCCAGCCAGGGCACATGGAACACTGAAGCTTTCTTT. It specifies CASQGTWNTEAFF.

The gene calls are TRBV20-1 and TRBJ1-5, with D maybe TRBD1 (6 bases). This CDR3 is 14 amino acids long. V was cut by 0 bases and J by 9 bases, with 15 bases left in between. CDR1 DFQATT and CDR2 SNEGSKA come from the germline V gene (reference sequence). CDR3 region: CSARDLTGKPPQHF. In DNA form, the CDR3 reads TGCAGTGCTAGAGATCTCACAGGGAAGCCGCCCCAGCATTTT.

V and J are TRBV20-1 and TRBJ1-3, with D perhaps TRBD1 (6 bases). CDR1 DFQATT and CDR2 SNEGSKA come from the germline V gene (reference sequence). Trimming took off 6 bases at V and 6 bases at J, with 24 bases between the two ends. The CDR3 is made up of 16 amino acids. CDR3 coding DNA: TGCAGTGCCTGGCAGGGGCGGTTCAAACCCCAAAACACCATATATTTT. Its translation: CSAWQGRFKPQNTIYF.

Many counts were recorded for this clonotype. V and J are TRBV7-6 and TRBJ2-7; 7 bases are shared with TRBD2. This CDR3 is 16 amino acids long. V lost 0 bases and J lost 0; bases outside the gene matches: 5. The germline gives CDR1 SGHVS, CDR2 FNYEAQ. The CDR3: CASSLAAGDSSYEQYF. CDR3 in DNA: TGTGCCAGCAGCTTAGCGGCGGGAGACAGCTCCTACGAGCAGTACTTC.

The chain employs TRBV4-1 and TRBJ2-1; TRBD2 aligns across 9 bases. Germline CDR1 MGHRA, CDR2 YSYEKL. This CDR3 is 15 amino acids long. V shed 8 bases and J 2 bases; nucleotides not matched to a gene: 7. This chain's CDR3 is CASGARTSAYNEQFF. CDR3 DNA: TGCGCCAGCGGTGCCCGGACTAGCGCCTACAATGAGCAGTTCTTC.

In this sample, this clonotype turned up many times. V gene TRBV12-3 or TRBV12-4 combines with J gene TRBJ2-1; 7 bases match TRBD1. V shed 4 bases, J shed 7 bases, and the junction held 4 bases outside the gene matches. There are 13 residues in the CDR3. This CDR3 is CASSYGTENEQFF. The CDR3 nucleotides are TGTGCCAGCAGTTACGGGACAGAGAATGAGCAGTTCTTC.

By share, this clonotype ranks as medium-sized. The chain couples TRBV20-1 to TRBJ2-7; D is unresolved. The CDR3 has 14 amino acids. Germline CDR1 is DFQATT and CDR2 is SNEGSKA (reference sequence). The V end lost 3 bases, the J end lost 0 bases, and 12 bases lay between the germline ends. The CDR3 region has the DNA TGCAGTGCTAGCTTAGTCGGCGGCTCCTACGAGCAGTACTTC. This sequence encodes CSASLVGGSYEQYF.

This clonotype was found a few times. The junction differs from germline at one of its ends, possibly a read error. The rearrangement links TRBV19 to TRBJ2-2; maybe TRBD2 (5 bases). There are 14 residues in the CDR3. Germline V gene sequence: CDR1 LNHDA, CDR2 SQIVND (reference sequence). CDR3 amino acids: CAGSIAGETGELFF. CDR3 DNA: TGTGCCGGTAGTATTGCCGGGGAAACCGGGGAGCTGTTTTTT.

The V call is TRBV5-4, the J call TRBJ2-3, with 12 bases that match TRBD2. The CDR3 loop spans 17 amino acids. Germline V gene sequence: CDR1 SGHNT, CDR2 YYREEE (reference sequence). V was pared by 0 bases and J by 6 bases, with 8 bases of the junction left unmatched. The CDR3 protein is CASSLAKGLAGRDTQYF. CDR3 nucleotide sequence: TGTGCCAGCAGCTTGGCCAAAGGACTAGCGGGAAGGGATACGCAGTATTTT.

A note on this clonotype: The junction and the germline gene differ at one end; a read error may be behind it. The chain couples TRBV11-2 to TRBJ2-3; the D gene is possibly TRBD2 (6 bases). This CDR3 spans 15 amino acids. CDR1 and CDR2 from the germline V gene are SGHAT and FQNNGV. The CDR3: CASSLGEGLTDTQVF. CDR3 in DNA: TGTGCCAGCAGCTTAGGAGAGGGACTCACAGATACGCAGGTTTTT.

This sequence joins TRBV5-5 and TRBJ1-4; the D is unclear. Germline CDR1 SGHKS, CDR2 YYEKEE (reference sequence). The CDR3 contains 15 residues. V was trimmed by 3 bases and J by 5 bases, leaving 14 bases between them. The CDR3 coding sequence is TGTGCCAGCAGCTCGCCCGGGAGACAAAATGAAAAACTGTTTTTT. Its protein is CASSSPGRQNEKLFF.

This clonotype has ten or more counts. The chain combines TRBV7-2 with TRBJ2-1, with 13 bases that match TRBD2. This CDR3 region has 17 residues. V lost 1 base and J lost 2; bases outside the gene matches: 2. Germline V gives CDR1 SGHTA, CDR2 FQGNSA. The CDR3 sequence: CASSLEGTSGTYNEQFF. CDR3 DNA sequence: TGTGCCAGCAGCTTAGAAGGGACTAGCGGGACCTACAATGAGCAGTTCTTC.

The chain is built from TRBV29-1 and TRBJ1-4; no reliable D call. V gave up 6 bases and J gave up 1 base, with 15 bases separating them. Germline assignment: CDR1 SQVTM and CDR2 ANQGSEA. This CDR3 region has 15 residues. CDR3 sequence (DNA): TGCAGCGTGGCTGTAGAGCCGGGAACTAATGAAAAACTGTTTTTT. Translating it yields CSVAVEPGTNEKLFF.

This clonotype turned up a few times. The chain uses TRBV20-1 and TRBJ2-2; TRBD2 agrees at 7 bases. With V trimmed by 6 bases and J by 3 bases, 4 bases remained unmatched. This CDR3 has 13 amino acids. Germline CDR1 is DFQATT and CDR2 is SNEGSKA (reference sequence). The CDR3 nucleotides are TGCAGTGCGAGTAGCGGGTACACCGGGGAGCTGTTTTTT. The encoded protein is CSASSGYTGELFF.

This clonotype was seen more than once but under ten times. The chain has TRBV3-1 and TRBJ2-7; D uncertain. V was trimmed by 5 bases and J by 0 bases, leaving 17 bases between them. The CDR3 runs to 16 residues. Germline CDR1 LGHDT, CDR2 YNNKEL (reference sequence). CDR3: CASSEKRGGSSYEQYF. The CDR3 bases are TGTGCCAGCAGCGAAAAAAGAGGCGGTAGCTCCTACGAGCAGTACTTC.

This clonotype was observed many times. This rearrangement joins TRBV6-1 to TRBJ2-5, with D possibly matching TRBD2 (5 bases). CDR3 length equals 12 residues. V was shortened by 8 bases and J by 5 bases, with 12 bases between the two germline ends. Germline-derived CDR1 and CDR2 are MNHNS and SASEGT. In DNA, the CDR3 is TGTGCCAGCTCCCCGGGATCGGAGACCCAGTACTTC. The encoded protein is CASSPGSETQYF.

The chain carries TRBV6-1 and TRBJ1-2; the match to TRBD1 covers 7 bases. J gave up 7 bases and V 5 bases, and 4 bases lay outside the gene matches. Germline CDR1 reads MNHNS; CDR2 reads SASEGT. The CDR3 covers 12 residues. The CDR3 here is CASSSQGGGYTF. DNA for the CDR3: TGTGCCAGCAGTTCGCAGGGGGGTGGCTACACCTTC.

The chain is built from TRBV20-1 and TRBJ2-5, with TRBD2 identical over 10 bases. Per germline, CDR1 DFQATT and CDR2 SNEGSKA (reference sequence). The CDR3 is 15 residues long. V shed 3 bases and J 3 bases; nucleotides not matched to a gene: 7. The CDR3 here is CSASSGLAAKETQYF. The CDR3 DNA follows: TGCAGTGCTAGTTCTGGACTAGCGGCTAAAGAGACCCAGTACTTC.

This clonotype occurred many times. The chain joins TRBV29-1 to TRBJ1-1, with D hard to call. Germline-derived CDR1 and CDR2 are SQVTM and ANQGSEA. The CDR3 has 12 amino acids. Trimming shortened V by 7 bases and J by 1 base, and 10 bases separated the two germline ends. This chain's CDR3 is CSAGSGNTEAFF. Written as DNA, the CDR3 is TGCAGCGCGGGGTCAGGGAACACTGAAGCTTTCTTT.

This clonotype was observed at least ten times. V and J are TRBV7-2 and TRBJ2-7; 13 nucleotides match TRBD2. Per the germline V gene, CDR1 is SGHTA and CDR2 is FQGNSA. CDR3 length equals 17 residues. Trimming removed 4 bases from V and 3 bases from J; junction bases left unmatched: 9. CDR3 nucleotides: TGTGCCAGCAGCTACGCCGGACTAGCGGGAGTTAGCTACGAGCAGTACTTC. As protein: CASSYAGLAGVSYEQYF.